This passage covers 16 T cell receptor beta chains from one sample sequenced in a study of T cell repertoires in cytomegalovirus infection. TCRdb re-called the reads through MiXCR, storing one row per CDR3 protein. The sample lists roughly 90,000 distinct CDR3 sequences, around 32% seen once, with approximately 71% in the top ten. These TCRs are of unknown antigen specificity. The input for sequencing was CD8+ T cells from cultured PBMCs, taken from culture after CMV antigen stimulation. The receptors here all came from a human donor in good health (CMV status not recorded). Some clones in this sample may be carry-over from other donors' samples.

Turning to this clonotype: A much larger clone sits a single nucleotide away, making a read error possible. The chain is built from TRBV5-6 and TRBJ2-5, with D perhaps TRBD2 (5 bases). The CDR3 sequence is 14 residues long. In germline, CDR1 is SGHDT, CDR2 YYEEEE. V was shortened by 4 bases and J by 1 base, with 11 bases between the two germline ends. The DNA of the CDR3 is TGTGCCAGCAGCACTGGACGGGGCCAAGAGACCCAGTACTTC. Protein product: CASSTGRGQETQYF.

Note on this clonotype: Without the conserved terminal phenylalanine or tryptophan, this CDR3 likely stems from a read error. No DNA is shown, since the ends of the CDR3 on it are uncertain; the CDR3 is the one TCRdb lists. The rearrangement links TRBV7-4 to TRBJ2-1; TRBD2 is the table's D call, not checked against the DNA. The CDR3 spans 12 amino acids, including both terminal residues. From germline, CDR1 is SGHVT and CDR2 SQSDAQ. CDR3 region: CASSDISGTWFL.

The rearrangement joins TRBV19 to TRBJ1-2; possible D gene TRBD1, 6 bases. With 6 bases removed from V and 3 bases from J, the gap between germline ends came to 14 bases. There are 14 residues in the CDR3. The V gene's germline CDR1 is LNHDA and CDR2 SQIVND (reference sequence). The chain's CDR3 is CASRGQSEYYGYTF. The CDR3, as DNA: TGTGCCAGTAGAGGACAGTCGGAATACTATGGCTACACCTTC.

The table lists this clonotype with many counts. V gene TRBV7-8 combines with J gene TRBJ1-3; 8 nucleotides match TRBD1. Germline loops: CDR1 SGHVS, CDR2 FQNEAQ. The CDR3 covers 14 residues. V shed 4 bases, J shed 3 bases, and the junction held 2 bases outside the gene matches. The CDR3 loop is CASSSTGVGNTIYF. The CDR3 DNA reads TGTGCCAGCAGCTCGACAGGGGTTGGAAACACCATATATTTT.

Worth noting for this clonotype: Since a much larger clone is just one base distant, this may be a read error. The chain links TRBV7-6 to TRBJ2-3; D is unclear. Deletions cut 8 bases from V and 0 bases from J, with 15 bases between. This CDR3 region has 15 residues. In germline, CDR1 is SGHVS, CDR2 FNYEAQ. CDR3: CASPLVFHSTDTQYF. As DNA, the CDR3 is TGTGCCAGCCCTTTAGTCTTCCATAGCACAGATACGCAGTATTTT. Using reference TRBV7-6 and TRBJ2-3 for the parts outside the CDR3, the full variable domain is GAGVSQSPRYKVTKRGQDVALRCDPISGHVSLYWYRQALGQGPEFLTYFNYEAQQDKSGLPNDRFSAERPEGSISTLTIQRTEQRDSAMYRCASPLVFHSTDTQYFGPGTRLTVL.

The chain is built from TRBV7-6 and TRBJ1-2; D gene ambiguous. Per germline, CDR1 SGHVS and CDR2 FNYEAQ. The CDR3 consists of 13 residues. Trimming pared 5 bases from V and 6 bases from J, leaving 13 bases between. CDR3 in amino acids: CASSIGGRDGYTF. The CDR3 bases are TGTGCCAGCAGCATAGGAGGACGGGATGGCTACACCTTC.

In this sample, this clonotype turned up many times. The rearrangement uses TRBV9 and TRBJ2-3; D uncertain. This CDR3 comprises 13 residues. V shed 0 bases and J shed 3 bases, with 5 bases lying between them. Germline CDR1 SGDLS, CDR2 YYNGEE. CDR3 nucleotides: TGTGCCAGCAGCGTAGCGAGAACAGATACGCAGTATTTT. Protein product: CASSVARTDTQYF.

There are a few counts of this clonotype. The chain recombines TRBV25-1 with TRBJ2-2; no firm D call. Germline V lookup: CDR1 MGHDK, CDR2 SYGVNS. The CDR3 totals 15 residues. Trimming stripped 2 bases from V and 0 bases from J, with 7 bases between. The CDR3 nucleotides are TGTGCCAGCAGTGAAGTAACAGCGAACACCGGGGAGCTGTTTTTT. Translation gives CASSEVTANTGELFF.

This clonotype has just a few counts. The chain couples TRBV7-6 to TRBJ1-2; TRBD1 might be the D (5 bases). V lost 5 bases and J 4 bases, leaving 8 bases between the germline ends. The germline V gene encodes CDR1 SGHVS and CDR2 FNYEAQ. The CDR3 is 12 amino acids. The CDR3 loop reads CASSTDSYGYTF. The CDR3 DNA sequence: TGTGCCAGCAGCACCGACAGCTATGGCTACACCTTC.

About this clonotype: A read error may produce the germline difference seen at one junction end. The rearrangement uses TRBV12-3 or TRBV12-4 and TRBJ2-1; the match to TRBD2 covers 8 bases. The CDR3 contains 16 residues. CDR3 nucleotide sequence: TGTGCCAGCAGTCCGTCCGGGGGGGTGAATTACAATGTGCAGTTCTTC. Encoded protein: CASSPSGGVNYNVQFF.

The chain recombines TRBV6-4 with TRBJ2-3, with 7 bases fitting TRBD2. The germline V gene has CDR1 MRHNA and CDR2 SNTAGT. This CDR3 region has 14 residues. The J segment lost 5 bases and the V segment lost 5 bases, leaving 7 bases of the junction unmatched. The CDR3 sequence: CASSPSGEGDTQYF. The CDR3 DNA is TGTGCCAGCAGTCCCAGCGGGGAAGGAGATACGCAGTATTTT.

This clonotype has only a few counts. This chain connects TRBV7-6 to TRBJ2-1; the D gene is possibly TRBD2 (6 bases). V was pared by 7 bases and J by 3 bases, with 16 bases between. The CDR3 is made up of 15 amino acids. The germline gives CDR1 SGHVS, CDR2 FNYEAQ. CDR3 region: CASISSGGYYNEQFF. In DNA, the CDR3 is TGTGCCAGCATTTCATCCGGGGGATACTACAATGAGCAGTTCTTC. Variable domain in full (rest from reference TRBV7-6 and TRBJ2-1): GAGVSQSPRYKVTKRGQDVALRCDPISGHVSLYWYRQALGQGPEFLTYFNYEAQQDKSGLPNDRFSAERPEGSISTLTIQRTEQRDSAMYRCASISSGGYYNEQFFGPGTRLTVL.

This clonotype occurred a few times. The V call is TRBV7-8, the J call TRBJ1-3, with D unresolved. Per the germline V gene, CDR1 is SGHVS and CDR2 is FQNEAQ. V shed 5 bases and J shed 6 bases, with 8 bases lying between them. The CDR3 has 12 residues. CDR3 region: CASSGLENTIYF. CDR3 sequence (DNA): TGTGCCAGCAGCGGCTTGGAAAACACCATATATTTT.

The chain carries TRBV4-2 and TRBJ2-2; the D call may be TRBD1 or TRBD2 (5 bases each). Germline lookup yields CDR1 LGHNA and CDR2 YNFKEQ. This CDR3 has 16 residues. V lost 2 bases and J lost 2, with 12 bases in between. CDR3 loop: CASSQRGASNTGELFF. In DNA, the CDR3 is TGTGCCAGCAGCCAAAGGGGAGCAAGTAACACCGGGGAGCTGTTTTTT.

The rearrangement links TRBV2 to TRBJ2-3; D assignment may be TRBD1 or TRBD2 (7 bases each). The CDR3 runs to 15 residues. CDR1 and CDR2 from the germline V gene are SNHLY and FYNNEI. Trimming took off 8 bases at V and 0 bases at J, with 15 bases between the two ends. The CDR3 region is CASVQGGASTDTQYF. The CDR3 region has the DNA TGTGCCAGCGTCCAGGGGGGGGCGAGCACAGATACGCAGTATTTT.

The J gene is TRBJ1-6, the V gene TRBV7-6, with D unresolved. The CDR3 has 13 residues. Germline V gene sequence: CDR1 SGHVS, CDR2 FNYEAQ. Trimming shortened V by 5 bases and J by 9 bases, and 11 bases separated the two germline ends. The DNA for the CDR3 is TGTGCCAGCAGCCCATACGGAGTTTCACCCCTCCACTTT. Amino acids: CASSPYGVSPLHF.